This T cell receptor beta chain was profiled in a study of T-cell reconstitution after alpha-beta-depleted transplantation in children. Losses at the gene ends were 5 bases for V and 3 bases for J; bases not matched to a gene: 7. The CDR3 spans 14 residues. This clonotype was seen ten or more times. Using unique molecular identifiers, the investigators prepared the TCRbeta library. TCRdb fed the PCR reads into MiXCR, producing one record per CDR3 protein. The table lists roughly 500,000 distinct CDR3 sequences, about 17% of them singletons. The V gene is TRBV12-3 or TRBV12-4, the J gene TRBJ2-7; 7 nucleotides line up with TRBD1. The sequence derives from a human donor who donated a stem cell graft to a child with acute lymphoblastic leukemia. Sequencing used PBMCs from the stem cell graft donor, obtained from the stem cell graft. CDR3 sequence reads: CASSGLQGNYEQYF. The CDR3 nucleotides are TGTGCCAGCAGTGGCCTACAGGGGAACTACGAGCAGTACTTC.